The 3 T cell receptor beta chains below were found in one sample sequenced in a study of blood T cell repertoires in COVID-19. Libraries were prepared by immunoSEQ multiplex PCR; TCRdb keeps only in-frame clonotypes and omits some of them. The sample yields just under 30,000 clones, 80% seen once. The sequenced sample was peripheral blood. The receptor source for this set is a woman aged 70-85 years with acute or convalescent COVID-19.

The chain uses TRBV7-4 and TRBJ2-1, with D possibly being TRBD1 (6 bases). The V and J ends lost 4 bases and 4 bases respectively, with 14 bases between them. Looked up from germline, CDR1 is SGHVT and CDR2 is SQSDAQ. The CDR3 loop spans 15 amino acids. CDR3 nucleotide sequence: TGTGCCAGCAGCTCACACAGGGAAATGTACAATGAGCAGTTCTTC. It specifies CASSSHREMYNEQFF.

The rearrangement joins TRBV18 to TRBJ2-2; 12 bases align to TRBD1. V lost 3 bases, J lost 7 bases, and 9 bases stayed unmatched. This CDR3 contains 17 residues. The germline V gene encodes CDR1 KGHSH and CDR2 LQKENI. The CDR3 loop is CASSPLPGQGANGELFF. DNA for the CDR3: TGTGCCAGCTCACCCCTACCGGGACAGGGGGCGAACGGGGAGCTGTTTTTT.

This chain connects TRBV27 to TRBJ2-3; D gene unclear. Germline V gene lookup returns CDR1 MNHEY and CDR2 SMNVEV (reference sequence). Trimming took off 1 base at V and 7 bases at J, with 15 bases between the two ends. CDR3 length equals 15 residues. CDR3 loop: CASSLYETPENTQYF. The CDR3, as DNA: TGTGCCAGCAGTTTATACGAAACCCCCGAGAATACGCAGTATTTT.